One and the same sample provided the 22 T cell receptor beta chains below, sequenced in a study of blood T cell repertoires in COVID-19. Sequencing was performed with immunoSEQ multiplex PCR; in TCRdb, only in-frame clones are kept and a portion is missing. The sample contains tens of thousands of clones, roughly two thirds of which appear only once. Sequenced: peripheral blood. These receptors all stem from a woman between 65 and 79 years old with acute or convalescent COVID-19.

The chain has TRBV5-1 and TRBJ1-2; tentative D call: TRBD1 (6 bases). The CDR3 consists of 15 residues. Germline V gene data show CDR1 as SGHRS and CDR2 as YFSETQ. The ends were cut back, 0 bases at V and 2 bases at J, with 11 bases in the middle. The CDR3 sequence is CASSLAAGANYGYTF. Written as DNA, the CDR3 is TGCGCCAGCAGCTTGGCGGCAGGGGCAAACTATGGCTACACCTTC.

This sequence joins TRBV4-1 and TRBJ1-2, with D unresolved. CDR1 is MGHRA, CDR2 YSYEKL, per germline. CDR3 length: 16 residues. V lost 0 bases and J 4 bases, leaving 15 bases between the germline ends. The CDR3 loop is CASSQDPSTGGYGYTF. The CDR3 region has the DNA TGCGCCAGCAGCCAAGACCCCTCAACGGGAGGCTATGGCTACACCTTC.

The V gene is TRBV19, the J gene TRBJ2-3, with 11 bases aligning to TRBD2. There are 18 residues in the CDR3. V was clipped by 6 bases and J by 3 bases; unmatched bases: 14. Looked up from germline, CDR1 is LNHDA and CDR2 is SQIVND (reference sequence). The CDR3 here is CASSPTSGRIIVTDTQYF. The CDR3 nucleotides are TGTGCCAGTAGCCCCACTAGCGGGAGAATCATCGTTACAGATACGCAGTATTTT.

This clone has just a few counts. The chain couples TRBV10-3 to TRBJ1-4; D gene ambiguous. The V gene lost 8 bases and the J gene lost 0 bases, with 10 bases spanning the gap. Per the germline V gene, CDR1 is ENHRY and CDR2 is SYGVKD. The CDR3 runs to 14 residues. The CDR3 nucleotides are TGTGCCATCCGCGGCGGCCCAACTAATGAAAAACTGTTTTTT. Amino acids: CAIRGGPTNEKLFF.

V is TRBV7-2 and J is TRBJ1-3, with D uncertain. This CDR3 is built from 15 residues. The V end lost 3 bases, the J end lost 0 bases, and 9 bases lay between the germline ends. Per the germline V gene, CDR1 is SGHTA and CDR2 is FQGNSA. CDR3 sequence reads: CASSLGQSSGNTIYF. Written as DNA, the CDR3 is TGTGCCAGCAGCTTGGGCCAGAGCTCTGGAAACACCATATATTTT.

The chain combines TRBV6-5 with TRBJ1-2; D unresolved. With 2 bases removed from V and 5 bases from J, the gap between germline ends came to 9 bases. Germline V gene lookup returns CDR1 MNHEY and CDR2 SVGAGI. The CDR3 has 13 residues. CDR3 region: CASSYTDKYGYTF. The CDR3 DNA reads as TGTGCCAGCAGTTACACCGACAAGTATGGCTACACCTTC.

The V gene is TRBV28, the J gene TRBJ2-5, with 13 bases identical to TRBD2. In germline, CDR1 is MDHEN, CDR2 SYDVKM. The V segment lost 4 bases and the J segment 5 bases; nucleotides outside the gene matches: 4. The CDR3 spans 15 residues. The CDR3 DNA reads TGTGCCAGCAGTTCACTAGCGGGGGGGCGTGAGACCCAGTACTTC. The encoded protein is CASSSLAGGRETQYF.

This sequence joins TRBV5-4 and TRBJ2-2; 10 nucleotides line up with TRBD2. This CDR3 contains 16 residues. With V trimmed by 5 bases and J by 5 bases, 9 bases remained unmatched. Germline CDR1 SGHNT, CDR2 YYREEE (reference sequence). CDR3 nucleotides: TGTGCCAGCAGATCCGGACTAGCGGAAGGGACCGGGGAGCTGTTTTTT. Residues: CASRSGLAEGTGELFF.

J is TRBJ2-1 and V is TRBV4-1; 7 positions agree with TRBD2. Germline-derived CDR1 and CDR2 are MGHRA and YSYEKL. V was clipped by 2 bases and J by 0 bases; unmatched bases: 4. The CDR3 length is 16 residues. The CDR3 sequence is CASSQHSGTSYNEQFF. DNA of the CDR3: TGCGCCAGCAGCCAACACAGCGGGACCTCCTACAATGAGCAGTTCTTC.

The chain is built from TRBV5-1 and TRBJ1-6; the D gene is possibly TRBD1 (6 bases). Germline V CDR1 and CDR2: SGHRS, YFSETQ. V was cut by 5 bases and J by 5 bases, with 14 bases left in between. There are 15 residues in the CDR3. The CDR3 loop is CASRGPGQHNSPLHF. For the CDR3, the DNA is TGCGCCAGCAGAGGACCGGGACAACATAATTCACCCCTCCACTTT.

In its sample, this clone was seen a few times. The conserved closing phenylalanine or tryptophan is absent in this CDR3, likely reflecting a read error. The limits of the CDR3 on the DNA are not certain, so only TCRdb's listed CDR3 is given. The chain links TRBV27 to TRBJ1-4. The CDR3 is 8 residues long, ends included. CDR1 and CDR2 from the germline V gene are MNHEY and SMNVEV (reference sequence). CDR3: CATYLSGI.

CDR3 in DNA: TGTGCCAGCAGTTTCCAGGGGGTTCCAGATACGCAGTATTTT. It encodes CASSFQGVPDTQYF. The chain recombines TRBV28 with TRBJ2-3; 7 bases agree with TRBD1. Germline trimming cut 3 bases from V and 4 bases from J; bases unmatched to any gene: 4. CDR3 length: 14 amino acids. Germline V lookup: CDR1 MDHEN, CDR2 SYDVKM.

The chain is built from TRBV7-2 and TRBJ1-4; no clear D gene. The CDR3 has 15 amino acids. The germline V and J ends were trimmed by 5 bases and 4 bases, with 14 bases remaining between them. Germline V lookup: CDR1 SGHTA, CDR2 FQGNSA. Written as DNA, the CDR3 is TGTGCCAGCAGCAGAGGGCAGATTATTAATGAAAAACTGTTTTTT. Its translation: CASSRGQIINEKLFF.

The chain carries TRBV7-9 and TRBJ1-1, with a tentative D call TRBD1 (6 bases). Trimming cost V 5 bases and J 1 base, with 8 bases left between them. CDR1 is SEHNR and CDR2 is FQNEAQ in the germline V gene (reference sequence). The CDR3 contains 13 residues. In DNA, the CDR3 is TGTGCCAGCAGCATGGACAGGAACACTGAAGCTTTCTTT. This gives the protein CASSMDRNTEAFF. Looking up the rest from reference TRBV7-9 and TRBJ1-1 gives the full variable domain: DTGVSQNPRHKITKRGQNVTFRCDPISEHNRLYWYRQTLGQGPEFLTYFQNEAQLEKSRLLSDRFSAERPKGSFSTLEIQRTEQGDSAMYLCASSMDRNTEAFFGQGTRLTVV.

The CDR3 DNA sequence: TGTGCCAGCAGCCCCCGATCGGACAGGTATGCTGAAGCTTTCTTT. Amino acid sequence: CASSPRSDRYAEAFF. This sequence joins TRBV9 and TRBJ1-1; 7 bases map to TRBD1. The CDR3 spans 15 residues. Germline V gene sequence: CDR1 SGDLS, CDR2 YYNGEE. V was clipped by 4 bases and J by 6 bases; unmatched bases: 12.

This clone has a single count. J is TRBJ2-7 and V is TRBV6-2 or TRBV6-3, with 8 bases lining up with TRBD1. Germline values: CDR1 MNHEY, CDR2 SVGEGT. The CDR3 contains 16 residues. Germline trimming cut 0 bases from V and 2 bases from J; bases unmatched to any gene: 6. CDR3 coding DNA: TGTGCCAGCAGTTACTCGTTGGGGACAGGCACCTACGAGCAGTACTTC. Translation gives CASSYSLGTGTYEQYF.

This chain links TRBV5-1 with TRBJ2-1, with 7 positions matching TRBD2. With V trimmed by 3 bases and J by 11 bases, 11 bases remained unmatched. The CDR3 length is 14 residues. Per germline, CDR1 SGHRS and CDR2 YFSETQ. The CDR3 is CASSSQPTSKKQFF. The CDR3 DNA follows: TGCGCCAGCAGCTCTCAACCGACTAGCAAGAAGCAGTTCTTC.

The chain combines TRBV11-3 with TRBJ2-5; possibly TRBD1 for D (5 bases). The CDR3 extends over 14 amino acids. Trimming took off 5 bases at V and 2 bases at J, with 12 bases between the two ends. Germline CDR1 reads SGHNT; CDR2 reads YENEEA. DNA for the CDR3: TGTGCCAGCAGCCGATCAGGGATACAAGAGACCCAGTACTTC. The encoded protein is CASSRSGIQETQYF. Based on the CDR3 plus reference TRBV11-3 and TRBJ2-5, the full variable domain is EAGVVQSPRYKIIEKKQPVAFWCNPISGHNTLYWYLQNLGQGPELLIRYENEEAVDDSQLPKDRFSAERLKGVDSTLKIQPAELGDSAVYLCASSRSGIQETQYFGPGTRLLVL.

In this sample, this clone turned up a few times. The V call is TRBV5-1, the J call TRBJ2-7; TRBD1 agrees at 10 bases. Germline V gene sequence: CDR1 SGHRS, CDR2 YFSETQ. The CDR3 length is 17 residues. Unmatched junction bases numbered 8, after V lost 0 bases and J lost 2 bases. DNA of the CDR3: TGCGCCAGCAGCTTGGCTATTGGGGGACAGGGGCCCTACGAGCAGTACTTC. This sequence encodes CASSLAIGGQGPYEQYF.

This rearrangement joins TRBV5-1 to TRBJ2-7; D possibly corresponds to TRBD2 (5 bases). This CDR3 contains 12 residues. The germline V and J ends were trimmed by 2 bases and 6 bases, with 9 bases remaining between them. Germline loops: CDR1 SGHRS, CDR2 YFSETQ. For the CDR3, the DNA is TGCGCCAGCAGCTTCGAAGGAGGCGAGCAGTACTTC. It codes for CASSFEGGEQYF.

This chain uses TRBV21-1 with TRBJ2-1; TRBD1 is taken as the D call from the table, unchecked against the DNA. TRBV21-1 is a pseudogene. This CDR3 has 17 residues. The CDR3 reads CASSKALKDREENEQFF. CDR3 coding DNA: TGTGCCAGCAGCAAAGCGCTTAAGGACAGGGAGGAAAATGAGCAGTTCTTC.

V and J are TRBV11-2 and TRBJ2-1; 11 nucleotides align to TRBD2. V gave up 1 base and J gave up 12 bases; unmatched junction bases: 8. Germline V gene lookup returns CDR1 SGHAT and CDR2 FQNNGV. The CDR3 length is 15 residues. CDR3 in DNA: TGTGCCAGCAGCTTAGTACTAGCGGGAGAAGCAGGGCAGTTCTTC. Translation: CASSLVLAGEAGQFF. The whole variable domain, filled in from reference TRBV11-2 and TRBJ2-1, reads EAGVAQSPRYKIIEKRQSVAFWCNPISGHATLYWYQQILGQGPKLLIQFQNNGVVDDSQLPKDRFSAERLKGVDSTLKIQPAKLEDSAVYLCASSLVLAGEAGQFFGPGTRLTVL.